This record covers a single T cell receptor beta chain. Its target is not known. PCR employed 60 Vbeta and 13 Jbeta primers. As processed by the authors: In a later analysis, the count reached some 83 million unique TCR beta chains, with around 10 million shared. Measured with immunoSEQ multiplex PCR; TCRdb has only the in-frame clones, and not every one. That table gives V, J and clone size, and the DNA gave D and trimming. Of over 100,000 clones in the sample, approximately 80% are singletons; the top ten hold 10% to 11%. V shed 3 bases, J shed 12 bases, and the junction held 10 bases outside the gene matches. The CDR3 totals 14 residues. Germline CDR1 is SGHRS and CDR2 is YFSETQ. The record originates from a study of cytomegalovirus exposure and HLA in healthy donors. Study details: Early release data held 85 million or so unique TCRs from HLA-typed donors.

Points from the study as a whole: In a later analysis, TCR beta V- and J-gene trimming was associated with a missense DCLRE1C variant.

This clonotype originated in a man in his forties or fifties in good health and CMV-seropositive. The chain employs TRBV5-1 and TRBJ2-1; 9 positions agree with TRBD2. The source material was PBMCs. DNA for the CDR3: TGCGCCAGCAGCTACGGAGCGGGGGGCCGGAGGCAGTTCTTC. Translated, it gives CASSYGAGGRRQFF.